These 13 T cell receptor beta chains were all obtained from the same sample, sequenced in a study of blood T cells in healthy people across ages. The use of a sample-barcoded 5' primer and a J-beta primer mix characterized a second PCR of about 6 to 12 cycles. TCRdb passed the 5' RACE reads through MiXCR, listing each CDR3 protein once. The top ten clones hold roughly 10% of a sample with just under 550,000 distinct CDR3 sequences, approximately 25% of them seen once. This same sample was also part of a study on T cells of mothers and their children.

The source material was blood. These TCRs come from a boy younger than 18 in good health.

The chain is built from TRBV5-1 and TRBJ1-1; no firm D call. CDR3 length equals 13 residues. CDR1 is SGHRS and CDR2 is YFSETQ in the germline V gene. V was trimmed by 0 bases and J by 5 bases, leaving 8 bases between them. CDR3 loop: CASSLERGTEAFF. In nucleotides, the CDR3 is TGCGCCAGCAGCTTGGAGCGGGGAACTGAAGCTTTCTTT.

The CDR3 protein is CASSFSDQETQYF. CDR3 nucleotides: TGTGCCAGCAGTTTCTCGGATCAAGAGACCCAGTACTTC. This rearrangement joins TRBV12-3 or TRBV12-4 to TRBJ2-5; D gene uncertain. The CDR3 contains 13 residues. V was trimmed by 3 bases and J by 2 bases, leaving 7 bases between them.

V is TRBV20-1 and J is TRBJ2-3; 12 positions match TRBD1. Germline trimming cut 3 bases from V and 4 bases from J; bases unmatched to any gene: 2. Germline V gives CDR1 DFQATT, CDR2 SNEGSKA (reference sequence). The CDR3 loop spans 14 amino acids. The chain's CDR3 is CSARGQGAPDTQYF. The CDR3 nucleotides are TGCAGTGCTAGGGGACAGGGGGCCCCAGATACGCAGTATTTT.

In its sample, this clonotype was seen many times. CDR3 nucleotide sequence: TGCAGTGCTAGGAACCGGGAGGGGGGTGATGAGCAGTTCTTC. Translated: CSARNREGGDEQFF. The V and J genes are TRBV20-1 and TRBJ2-1; TRBD2 matches at 8 bases. V was pared by 3 bases and J by 8 bases, with 9 bases of the junction left unmatched. Germline values: CDR1 DFQATT, CDR2 SNEGSKA (reference sequence). CDR3 length equals 14 residues.

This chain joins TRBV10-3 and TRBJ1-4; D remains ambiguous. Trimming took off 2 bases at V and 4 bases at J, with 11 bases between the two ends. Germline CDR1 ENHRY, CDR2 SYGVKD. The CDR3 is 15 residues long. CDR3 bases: TGTGCCATCAGTGAGCTGGACGGAAATAATGAAAAACTGTTTTTT. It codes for CAISELDGNNEKLFF.

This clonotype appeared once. The CDR3 region has the DNA TGTGCCAACAGACCCCAGGGGCCAGCAGATACGCAGTATTTT. Translating gives CANRPQGPADTQYF. This sequence joins TRBV28 and TRBJ2-3; D perhaps matches TRBD1 (6 bases). The germline V gene has CDR1 MDHEN and CDR2 SYDVKM. This CDR3 is built from 14 residues. Trimming removed 10 bases from V and 4 bases from J, with 18 bases in between. The full variable domain, its missing parts supplied by reference TRBV28 and TRBJ2-3, is DVKVTQSSRYLVKRTGEKVFLECVQDMDHENMFWYRQDPGLGLRLIYFSYDVKMKEKGDIPEGYSVSREKKERFSLILESASTNQTSMYLCANRPQGPADTQYFGPGTRLTVL.

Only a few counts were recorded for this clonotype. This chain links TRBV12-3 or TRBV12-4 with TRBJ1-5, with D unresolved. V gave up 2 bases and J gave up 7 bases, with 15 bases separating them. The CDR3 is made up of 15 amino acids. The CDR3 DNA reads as TGTGCCAGCAGTTTAACCCGAGGAAGGGAACAGCCCCAGCATTTT. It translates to CASSLTRGREQPQHF.

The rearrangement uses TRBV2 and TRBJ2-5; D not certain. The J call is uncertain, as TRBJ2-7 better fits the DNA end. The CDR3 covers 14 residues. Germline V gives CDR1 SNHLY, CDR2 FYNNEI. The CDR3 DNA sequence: TGTGCCAGCAGTGGGGCTGCGTCGACCAGCGAGCAGTACTTC. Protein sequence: CASSGAASTSEQYF.

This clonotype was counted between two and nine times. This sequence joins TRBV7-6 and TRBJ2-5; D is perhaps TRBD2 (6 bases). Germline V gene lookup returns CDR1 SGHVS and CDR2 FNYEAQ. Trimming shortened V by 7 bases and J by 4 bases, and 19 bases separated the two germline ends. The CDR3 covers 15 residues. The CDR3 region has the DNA TGTGCCAGCAACAAGGCGGGGCAGGTAGCAGAGACCCAGTACTTC. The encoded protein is CASNKAGQVAETQYF.

CDR3: CSASAEEGYTYEQYF. CDR3 nucleotide sequence: TGCAGTGCTAGTGCTGAGGAGGGTTACACCTACGAGCAGTACTTC. V gene TRBV20-1 combines with J gene TRBJ2-7, with TRBD2 as a possible D gene (6 bases). Trimming cost V 3 bases and J 2 bases, with 17 bases left between them. CDR3 length: 15 amino acids. Germline values: CDR1 DFQATT, CDR2 SNEGSKA (reference sequence).

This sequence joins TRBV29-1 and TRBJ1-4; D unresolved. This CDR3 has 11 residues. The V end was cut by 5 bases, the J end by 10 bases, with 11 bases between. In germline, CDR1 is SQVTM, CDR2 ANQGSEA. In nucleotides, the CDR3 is TGCAGCGTTCAGACGGAGGGAAAACTGTTTTTT. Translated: CSVQTEGKLFF.

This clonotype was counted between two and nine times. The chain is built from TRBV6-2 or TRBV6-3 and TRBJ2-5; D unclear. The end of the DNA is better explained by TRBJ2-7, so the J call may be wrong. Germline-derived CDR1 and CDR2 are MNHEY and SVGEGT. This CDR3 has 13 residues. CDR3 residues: CASQSGLSYEQYF. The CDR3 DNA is TGTGCCAGCCAATCGGGTCTCTCCTACGAGCAGTACTTC.

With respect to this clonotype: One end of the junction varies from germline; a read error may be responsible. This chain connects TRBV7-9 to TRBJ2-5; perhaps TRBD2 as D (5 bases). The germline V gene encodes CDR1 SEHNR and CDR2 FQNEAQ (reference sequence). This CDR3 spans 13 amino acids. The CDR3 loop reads CASSSGYQETRYF. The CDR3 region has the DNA TGTGCCAGCAGCTCGGGGTACCAAGAGACCCGGTACTTC.